This T cell receptor beta chain is from a study of spatial heterogeneity in lung cancer. Study as a whole: Counts of TCR transcripts in tumor regions correlated strongly with a T cell module score (derived from matched bulk RNA-seq). Study results and limitations: Mutation tallies in tumors tracked expanded intratumoral alpha and beta TCR counts.

This clonotype was observed at least ten times. Its cognate antigen is unknown. The library protocol tagged each TCR cDNA with a unique molecular identifier. TCRdb re-called the 5' RACE reads with MiXCR, one entry per CDR3 protein. The sample gives approximately 16,000 distinct CDR3 sequences, around 7% of which show up once; less than 20% is in the top ten. Trimming shortened V by 1 base and J by 12 bases, and 15 bases separated the two germline ends. Germline-derived CDR1 and CDR2 are SGHAT and FQNNGV. The CDR3 has 13 amino acids. Specified time point: sample taken at primary tumor resection. This specimen consisted of lung tumor tissue, obtained at surgery. The receptor was derived from a female donor with early-stage non-small cell lung cancer. The V and J genes are TRBV11-2 and TRBJ1-1; no clear D. CDR3 loop: CASSLVAGGGSFF. The CDR3 region has the DNA TGTGCCAGCAGCTTAGTCGCGGGAGGTGGATCTTTCTTT. The full variable domain, rest sourced from reference TRBV11-2 and TRBJ1-1, is EAGVAQSPRYKIIEKRQSVAFWCNPISGHATLYWYQQILGQGPKLLIQFQNNGVVDDSQLPKDRFSAERLKGVDSTLKIQPAKLEDSAVYLCASSLVAGGGSFFGQGTRLTVV.